This entry is about one T cell receptor (beta chain). Its antigen is unknown. V lost 0 bases, J lost 7 bases, and 16 bases lay in between. This CDR3 spans 16 amino acids. Germline CDR1 and CDR2: SGHNT and YENEEA. The data were taken from a study of T-cell reconstitution after alpha-beta-depleted transplantation in children. Study outcomes and limitations: Surviving recipient T cells and thymic progenitors produced the high day-60 TCRbeta diversity seen in some patients.

Preparing the TCRbeta library involved the use of unique molecular identifiers. TCRdb redid the calling of the PCR reads with MiXCR, one entry per CDR3 protein. The table has about 58,000 distinct CDR3 sequences, approximately 46% seen once. This TCR was recovered from a male patient younger than 18 who had a stem cell transplant for acute lymphoblastic leukemia, so the T cells may come from the graft donor. The source was PBMCs, mostly from graft donor cells, collected 360 days after TCRalphabeta/CD19-depleted stem cell transplant. V is TRBV11-3 and J is TRBJ1-5; perhaps TRBD1 as D (6 bases). This CDR3 reads CASSLDRARGKQPQHF. Here the CDR3 DNA reads TGTGCCAGCAGCTTAGATCGGGCCAGGGGTAAACAGCCCCAGCATTTT. Full variable domain (outside the CDR3, taken from reference TRBV11-3 and TRBJ1-5): EAGVVQSPRYKIIEKKQPVAFWCNPISGHNTLYWYLQNLGQGPELLIRYENEEAVDDSQLPKDRFSAERLKGVDSTLKIQPAELGDSAVYLCASSLDRARGKQPQHFGDGTRLSIL.